The 22 T cell receptor beta chains listed next were all sequenced from one sample in a study of blood T cell repertoires in COVID-19. Method: immunoSEQ multiplex PCR; TCRdb's copy keeps in-frame clones and lacks some. Among approximately 160,000 clones listed, about 86% were seen once. The sample consisted of peripheral blood. The origin of the receptors is a woman aged 80 or over with acute or convalescent COVID-19.

The chain links TRBV27 to TRBJ1-2; tentative D call: TRBD1 (5 bases). Germline lookup yields CDR1 MNHEY and CDR2 SMNVEV (reference sequence). The CDR3 has 16 amino acids. V was pared by 4 bases and J by 7 bases, with 22 bases between. This chain's CDR3 is CASSSLQEFPGAGYTF. CDR3 nucleotides: TGTGCCAGCAGTTCATTACAGGAATTTCCTGGGGCTGGCTACACCTTC.

This sequence joins TRBV5-1 and TRBJ2-1, with 7 bases that match TRBD2. The CDR3 extends over 16 amino acids. CDR1 and CDR2 (germline): SGHRS, YFSETQ. The junction had 13 bases not matched to a gene; V was cut back by 0 bases and J by 10 bases. CDR3: CASSLELRGLGGEQFF. The CDR3 DNA is TGCGCCAGCAGCTTGGAGTTGCGGGGTCTCGGGGGGGAGCAGTTCTTC. Looking up the rest from reference TRBV5-1 and TRBJ2-1 gives the full variable domain: KAGVTQTPRYLIKTRGQQVTLSCSPISGHRSVSWYQQTPGQGLQFLFEYFSETQRNKGNFPGRFSGRQFSNSRSEMNVSTLELGDSALYLCASSLELRGLGGEQFFGPGTRLTVL.

The chain combines TRBV19 with TRBJ1-5; weak D call: TRBD1 (5 bases). This CDR3 has 14 residues. Germline CDR1 LNHDA, CDR2 SQIVND (reference sequence). Deletions cut 7 bases from V and 7 bases from J, with 17 bases between. The CDR3 DNA sequence: TGTGCCAGTAAATCCGGACCAGGGCAGCAGCCCCAGCATTTT. Protein product: CASKSGPGQQPQHF.

V usage is TRBV4-1 and J usage is TRBJ1-4, with TRBD1 identical over 9 bases. Germline V gene sequence: CDR1 MGHRA, CDR2 YSYEKL. The CDR3 totals 15 residues. Losses at the gene ends were 3 bases for V and 7 bases for J; bases not matched to a gene: 6. The CDR3 loop is CASSHPGTGSEKLFF. CDR3 bases: TGCGCCAGCAGCCACCCCGGGACAGGGTCTGAAAAACTGTTTTTT.

This clone occurred a few times. The chain links TRBV11-2 to TRBJ1-3; TRBD1 agrees at 8 bases. CDR1 is SGHAT and CDR2 is FQNNGV in the germline V gene. The CDR3 is 16 amino acids. V lost 5 bases and J lost 2; bases outside the gene matches: 8. CDR3 region: CASSPRTGFAGNTIYF. The CDR3 region has the DNA TGTGCCAGCAGCCCTAGGACAGGGTTCGCTGGAAACACCATATATTTT.

The gene calls are TRBV5-4 and TRBJ2-2; D perhaps matches TRBD2 (5 bases). Germline CDR1 reads SGHNT; CDR2 reads YYREEE (reference sequence). V dropped 4 bases and J dropped 5 bases, with 15 bases sitting between them. This CDR3 has 15 residues. The CDR3 region has the DNA TGTGCCAGCAGCCCACAGCTTTCGGGGACCGGGGAGCTGTTTTTT. This codes for CASSPQLSGTGELFF.

The rearrangement links TRBV6-5 to TRBJ1-6; 12 nucleotides line up with TRBD1. Losses at the gene ends were 3 bases for V and 7 bases for J; bases not matched to a gene: 4. CDR3 size: 16 residues. From germline, CDR1 is MNHEY and CDR2 SVGAGI. This CDR3 reads CASSYGTGGLNSPLHF. CDR3 DNA: TGTGCCAGCAGTTATGGGACAGGGGGCCTAAATTCACCCCTCCACTTT.

The chain joins TRBV27 to TRBJ2-7; maybe TRBD2 (5 bases). The V gene lost 10 bases and the J gene lost 9 bases, with 16 bases spanning the gap. This CDR3 is built from 11 residues. The germline CDR1 and CDR2 sequences are MNHEY and SMNVEV (reference sequence). The chain's CDR3 is CATEWAGGQYF. CDR3 in DNA: TGTGCCACCGAGTGGGCTGGAGGGCAGTACTTC.

The chain carries TRBV7-9 and TRBJ2-3; D is ambiguous. This CDR3 spans 15 amino acids. Germline-derived CDR1 and CDR2 are SEHNR and FQNEAQ (reference sequence). V lost 5 bases to trimming and J lost 0 bases, with 12 bases between them. The CDR3 region has the DNA TGTGCCAGCAGCCGAGGCGCAGCTAGCACAGATACGCAGTATTTT. This encodes CASSRGAASTDTQYF.

The chain links TRBV5-6 to TRBJ1-4, with 8 bases matching TRBD1. The V segment lost 4 bases and the J segment 5 bases; nucleotides outside the gene matches: 7. CDR3 length: 15 amino acids. CDR1 and CDR2 from the germline V gene are SGHDT and YYEEEE. CDR3 amino acids: CASSVGTGVNEKLFF. For the CDR3, the DNA is TGTGCCAGCAGCGTAGGGACAGGAGTGAATGAAAAACTGTTTTTT.

The rearrangement joins TRBV6-6 to TRBJ1-5; 8 nucleotides match TRBD1. The CDR3 extends over 15 amino acids. Per the germline V gene, CDR1 is MNHNY and CDR2 is SVGAGI (reference sequence). The V segment lost 8 bases and the J segment 2 bases; nucleotides outside the gene matches: 8. The CDR3 sequence is CASDSSTGGNQPQHF. CDR3 DNA: TGTGCCAGCGATTCATCGACAGGGGGCAATCAGCCCCAGCATTTT.

The chain joins TRBV19 to TRBJ1-6; D possibly corresponds to TRBD1 (6 bases). This CDR3 contains 17 residues. Germline V gene data show CDR1 as LNHDA and CDR2 as SQIVND (reference sequence). V was shortened by 5 bases and J by 10 bases, with 24 bases between the two germline ends. This chain's CDR3 is CASSPRKQGDARSPLHF. CDR3 in DNA: TGTGCCAGTAGTCCACGAAAACAGGGCGATGCGAGATCACCCCTCCACTTT.

The chain carries TRBV27 and TRBJ1-5; perhaps TRBD1 as D (6 bases). V lost 5 bases and J 3 bases, leaving 17 bases between the germline ends. The CDR3 runs 16 residues. Germline CDR1 is MNHEY and CDR2 is SMNVEV (reference sequence). CDR3 sequence reads: CASSGRGLGANQPQHF. The DNA for the CDR3 is TGTGCCAGCAGTGGGCGAGGTTTGGGGGCCAATCAGCCCCAGCATTTT.

The chain carries TRBV15 and TRBJ2-5, with TRBD1 matching over 9 bases. This CDR3 contains 15 residues. Per germline, CDR1 LNHNV and CDR2 YYDKDF (reference sequence). With 4 bases clipped from V and 3 bases from J, the junction kept 6 bases outside the gene matches. CDR3 residues: CATSTETGGKETQYF. The CDR3 bases are TGTGCCACCAGCACGGAGACAGGGGGAAAAGAGACCCAGTACTTC.

In its sample, this clone was seen a few times. The chain joins TRBV5-6 to TRBJ2-3; 8 bases line up with TRBD2. V shed 4 bases and J 1 base; nucleotides not matched to a gene: 5. This CDR3 is built from 15 residues. Germline values: CDR1 SGHDT, CDR2 YYEEEE. Written as DNA, the CDR3 is TGTGCCAGCAGCCCGGGGGGGGTGGGCACAGATACGCAGTATTTT. Its protein product is CASSPGGVGTDTQYF.

The rearrangement joins TRBV3-1 (or the pseudogene TRBV3-2) to TRBJ2-1; TRBD2 matches 11 bases. Germline assignment: CDR1 LGHDT and CDR2 YNNKEL (reference sequence). The CDR3 loop spans 16 amino acids. After removal of 1 base from V and 7 bases from J, the junction contained 6 bases not matched to a gene. CDR3 region: CASSQVLAGGMNEQFF. Written as DNA, the CDR3 is TGTGCCAGCAGCCAAGTTCTAGCGGGAGGAATGAATGAGCAGTTCTTC.

This clone appeared once. The chain is built from TRBV7-2 and TRBJ2-3; 9 positions agree with TRBD2. The CDR3 totals 16 residues. Per the germline V gene, CDR1 is SGHTA and CDR2 is FQGNSA. The V and J ends lost 4 bases and 1 base, in that order; junction bases with no gene match: 6. The CDR3: CASSSLAGRRTDTQYF. In DNA, the CDR3 is TGTGCCAGCAGCTCCCTAGCGGGGAGGCGCACAGATACGCAGTATTTT.

The V call is TRBV7-9, the J call TRBJ2-7; tentative D call: TRBD1 (6 bases). V dropped 1 base and J dropped 5 bases, with 12 bases sitting between them. The length of the CDR3 is 14 residues. From germline, CDR1 is SEHNR and CDR2 FQNEAQ (reference sequence). The DNA for the CDR3 is TGTGCCAGCAGCTTAGGGGGGCGCAGCGACGAGCAGTACTTC. It translates to CASSLGGRSDEQYF.

The CDR3 loop is CASSSPSSGRSYEQYF. DNA for the CDR3: TGTGCCAGCAGTTCTCCCTCTAGCGGGAGGTCCTACGAGCAGTACTTC. The V gene is TRBV27, the J gene TRBJ2-7, with 11 positions matching TRBD2. The CDR3 runs 16 residues. Unmatched junction bases numbered 6, after V lost 4 bases and J lost 1 base. Germline CDR1 is MNHEY and CDR2 is SMNVEV (reference sequence).

The CDR3 spells CASSQWGKGAGTEAFF. The CDR3 region has the DNA TGTGCCAGCAGTCAGTGGGGTAAGGGGGCAGGAACTGAAGCTTTCTTT. The V and J genes are TRBV11-1 and TRBJ1-1, with 7 bases fitting TRBD1. CDR1 is SGHAT and CDR2 is FQDESV in the germline V gene (reference sequence). This CDR3 region has 16 residues. V shed 6 bases, J shed 5 bases, and the junction held 15 bases outside the gene matches.

V is TRBV10-3 and J is TRBJ2-5, with 8 bases aligning to TRBD2. The CDR3 runs to 12 residues. V was clipped by 6 bases and J by 4 bases; unmatched bases: 1. Germline CDR1 and CDR2: ENHRY and SYGVKD. DNA of the CDR3: TGTGCCATCAGCGGGGGGGGAGAGACCCAGTACTTC. This encodes CAISGGGETQYF.

This clone was detected once. The rearrangement links TRBV25-1 to TRBJ1-6; D is undetermined. CDR1 MGHDK and CDR2 SYGVNS come from the germline V gene. The CDR3 sequence is 13 residues long. V lost 5 bases, J lost 6 bases, and 8 bases lay in between. The CDR3 DNA is TGTGCCAGCAGTCGGGGAGGTAATTCACCCCTCCACTTT. Translation: CASSRGGNSPLHF.